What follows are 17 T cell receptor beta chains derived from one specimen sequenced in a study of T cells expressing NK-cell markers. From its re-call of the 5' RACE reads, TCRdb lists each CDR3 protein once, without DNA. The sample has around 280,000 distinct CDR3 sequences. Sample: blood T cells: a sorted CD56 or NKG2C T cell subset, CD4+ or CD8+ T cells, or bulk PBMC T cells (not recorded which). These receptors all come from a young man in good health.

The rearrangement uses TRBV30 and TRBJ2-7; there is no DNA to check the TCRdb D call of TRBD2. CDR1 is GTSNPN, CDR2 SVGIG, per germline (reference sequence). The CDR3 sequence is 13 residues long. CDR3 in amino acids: CAWRTSGSYEQYF.

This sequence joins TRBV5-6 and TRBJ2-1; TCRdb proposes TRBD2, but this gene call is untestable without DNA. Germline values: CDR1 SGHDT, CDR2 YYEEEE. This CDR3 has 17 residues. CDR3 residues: CASSLGLGARVTMKQFF.

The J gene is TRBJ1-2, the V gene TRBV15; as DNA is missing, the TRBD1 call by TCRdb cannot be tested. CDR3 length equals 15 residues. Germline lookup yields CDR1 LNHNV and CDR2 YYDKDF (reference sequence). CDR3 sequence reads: CATSRDQGRGYGYTF.

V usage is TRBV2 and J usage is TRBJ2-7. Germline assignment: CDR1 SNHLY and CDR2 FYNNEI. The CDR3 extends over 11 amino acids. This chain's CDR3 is CASSETYEQYF.

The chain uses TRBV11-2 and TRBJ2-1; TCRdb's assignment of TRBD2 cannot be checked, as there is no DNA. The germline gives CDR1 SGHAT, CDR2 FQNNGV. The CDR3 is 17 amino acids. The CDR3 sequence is CASSLVAGRRYYNEQFF.

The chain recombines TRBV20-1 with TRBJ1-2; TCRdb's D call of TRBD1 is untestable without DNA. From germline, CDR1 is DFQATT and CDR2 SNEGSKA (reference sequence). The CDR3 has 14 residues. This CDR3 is CSAIATGGDYGYTF.

The CDR3: CASSNSRNTQYF. The chain couples TRBV4-2 to TRBJ2-3. This CDR3 has 12 residues. Germline CDR1 LGHNA, CDR2 YNFKEQ.

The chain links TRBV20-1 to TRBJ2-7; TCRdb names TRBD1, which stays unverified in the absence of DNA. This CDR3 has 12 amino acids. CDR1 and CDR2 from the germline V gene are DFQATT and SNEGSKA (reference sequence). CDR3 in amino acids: CSLQDTAREQYF.

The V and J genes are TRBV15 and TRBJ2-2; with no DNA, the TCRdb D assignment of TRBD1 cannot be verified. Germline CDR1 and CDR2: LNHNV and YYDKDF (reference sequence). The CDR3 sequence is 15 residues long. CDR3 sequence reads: CATGTGRRNTGELFF.

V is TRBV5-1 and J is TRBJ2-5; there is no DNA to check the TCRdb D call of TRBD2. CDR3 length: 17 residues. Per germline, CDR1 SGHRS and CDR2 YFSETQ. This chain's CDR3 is CASSKPARRRVQETQYF. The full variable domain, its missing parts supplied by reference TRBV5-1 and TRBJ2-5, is KAGVTQTPRYLIKTRGQQVTLSCSPISGHRSVSWYQQTPGQGLQFLFEYFSETQRNKGNFPGRFSGRQFSNSRSEMNVSTLELGDSALYLCASSKPARRRVQETQYFGPGTRLLVL.

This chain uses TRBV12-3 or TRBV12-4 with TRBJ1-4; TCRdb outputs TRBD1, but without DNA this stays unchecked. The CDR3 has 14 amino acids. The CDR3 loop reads CASTRDTGGEKLFF.

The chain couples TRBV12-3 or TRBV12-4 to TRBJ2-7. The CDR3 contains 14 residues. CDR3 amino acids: CASSLPTVPIEQYF.

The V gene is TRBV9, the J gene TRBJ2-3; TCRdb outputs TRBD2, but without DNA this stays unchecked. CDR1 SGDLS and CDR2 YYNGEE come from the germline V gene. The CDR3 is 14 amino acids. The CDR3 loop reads CASSVSGPRDTQYF.

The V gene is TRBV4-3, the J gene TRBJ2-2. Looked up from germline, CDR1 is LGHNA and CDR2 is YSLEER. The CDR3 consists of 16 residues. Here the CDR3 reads CASSQDRWGRTGELFF.

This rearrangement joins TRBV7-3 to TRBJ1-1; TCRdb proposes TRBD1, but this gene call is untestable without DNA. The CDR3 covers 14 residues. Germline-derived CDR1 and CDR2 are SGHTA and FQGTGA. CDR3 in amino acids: CASSSRGQTEEAFF.

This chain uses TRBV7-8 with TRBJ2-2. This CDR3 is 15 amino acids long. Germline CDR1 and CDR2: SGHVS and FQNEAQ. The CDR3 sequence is CASSQPLKHTGELFF.

This CDR3 is CASSLSTGTEAFF. The chain is built from TRBV12-3 or TRBV12-4 and TRBJ1-1; TCRdb selects TRBD1, and the lack of DNA leaves this call unchecked. The CDR3 is 13 residues long.